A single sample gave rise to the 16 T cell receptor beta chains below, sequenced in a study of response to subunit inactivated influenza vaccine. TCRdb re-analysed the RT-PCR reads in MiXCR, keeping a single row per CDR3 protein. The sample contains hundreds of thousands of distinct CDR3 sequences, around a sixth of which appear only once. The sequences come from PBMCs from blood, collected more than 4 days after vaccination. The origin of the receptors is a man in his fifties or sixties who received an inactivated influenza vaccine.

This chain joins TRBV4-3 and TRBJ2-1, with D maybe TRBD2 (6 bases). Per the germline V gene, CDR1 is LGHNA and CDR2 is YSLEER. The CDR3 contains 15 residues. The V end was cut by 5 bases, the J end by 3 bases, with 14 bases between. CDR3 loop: CASSKNSGHYNEQFF. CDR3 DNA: TGCGCCAGCAGCAAGAATAGCGGCCACTACAATGAGCAGTTCTTC.

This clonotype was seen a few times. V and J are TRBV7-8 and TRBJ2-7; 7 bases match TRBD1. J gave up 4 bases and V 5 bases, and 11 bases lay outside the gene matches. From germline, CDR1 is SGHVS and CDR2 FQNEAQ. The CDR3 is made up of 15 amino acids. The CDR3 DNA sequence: TGTGCCAGCAGCCCTCGACAGGGCAAGGGATACGAGCAGTACTTC. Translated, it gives CASSPRQGKGYEQYF. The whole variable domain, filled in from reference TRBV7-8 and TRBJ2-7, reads GAGVSQSPRYKVAKRGQDVALRCDPISGHVSLFWYQQALGQGPEFLTYFQNEAQLDKSGLPSDRFFAERPEGSVSTLKIQRTQQEDSAVYLCASSPRQGKGYEQYFGPGTRLTVT.

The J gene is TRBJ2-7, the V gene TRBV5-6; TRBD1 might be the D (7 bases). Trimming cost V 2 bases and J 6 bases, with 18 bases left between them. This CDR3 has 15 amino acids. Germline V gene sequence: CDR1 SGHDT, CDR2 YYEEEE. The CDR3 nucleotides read TGTGCCAGCAGCTTCAAACAGGGGAGGCCCCTCGAGCAGTACTTC. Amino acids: CASSFKQGRPLEQYF. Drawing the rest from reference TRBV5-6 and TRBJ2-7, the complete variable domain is DAGVTQSPTHLIKTRGQQVTLRCSPKSGHDTVSWYQQALGQGPQFIFQYYEEEERQRGNFPDRFSGHQFPNYSSELNVNALLLGDSALYLCASSFKQGRPLEQYFGPGTRLTVT.

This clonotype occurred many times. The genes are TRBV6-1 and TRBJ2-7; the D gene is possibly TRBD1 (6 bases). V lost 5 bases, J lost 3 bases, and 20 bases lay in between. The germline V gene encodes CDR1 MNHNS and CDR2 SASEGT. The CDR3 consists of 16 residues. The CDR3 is CASSQLWDTRGYEQYF. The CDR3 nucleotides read TGTGCCAGCAGTCAACTCTGGGACACCAGAGGCTACGAGCAGTACTTC.

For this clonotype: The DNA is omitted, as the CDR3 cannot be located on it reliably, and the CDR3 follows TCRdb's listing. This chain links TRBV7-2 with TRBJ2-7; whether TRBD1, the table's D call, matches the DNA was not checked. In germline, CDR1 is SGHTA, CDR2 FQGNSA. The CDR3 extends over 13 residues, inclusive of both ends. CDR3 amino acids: CASSFGTGAWGYF.

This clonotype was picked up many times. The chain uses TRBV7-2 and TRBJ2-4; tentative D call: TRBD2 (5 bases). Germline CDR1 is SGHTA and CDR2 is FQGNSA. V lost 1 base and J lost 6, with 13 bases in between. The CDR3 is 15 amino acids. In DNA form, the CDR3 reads TGTGCCAGCAGCTTAGTCGTCTCAAGCGGAAACATTCAGTACTTC. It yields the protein CASSLVVSSGNIQYF. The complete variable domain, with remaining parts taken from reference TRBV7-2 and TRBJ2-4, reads GAGVSQSPSNKVTEKGKDVELRCDPISGHTALYWYRQSLGQGLEFLIYFQGNSAPDKSGLPSDRFSAERTGGSVSTLTIQRTQQEDSAVYLCASSLVVSSGNIQYFGAGTRLSVL.

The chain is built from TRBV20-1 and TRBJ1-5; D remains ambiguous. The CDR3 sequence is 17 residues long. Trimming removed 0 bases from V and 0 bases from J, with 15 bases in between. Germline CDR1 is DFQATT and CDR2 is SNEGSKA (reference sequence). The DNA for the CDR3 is TGCAGTGCTAGAGATCCATCAGGATCCTATAGCAATCAGCCCCAGCATTTT. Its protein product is CSARDPSGSYSNQPQHF.

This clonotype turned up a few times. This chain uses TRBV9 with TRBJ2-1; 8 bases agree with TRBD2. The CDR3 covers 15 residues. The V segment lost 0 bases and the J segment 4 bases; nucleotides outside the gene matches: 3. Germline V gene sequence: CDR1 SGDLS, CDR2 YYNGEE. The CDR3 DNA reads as TGTGCCAGCAGCGTAGCAGCGGGAGCTTACAATGAGCAGTTCTTC. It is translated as CASSVAAGAYNEQFF.

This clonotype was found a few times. CDR3 in DNA: TGTGCCAGCAGTGAGACGGTCGCCTATGGCTACACCTTC. Protein: CASSETVAYGYTF. The chain carries TRBV2 and TRBJ1-2; D remains unclear. CDR1 is SNHLY and CDR2 is FYNNEI in the germline V gene. CDR3 length equals 13 residues. V lost 3 bases to trimming and J lost 4 bases, with 9 bases between them.

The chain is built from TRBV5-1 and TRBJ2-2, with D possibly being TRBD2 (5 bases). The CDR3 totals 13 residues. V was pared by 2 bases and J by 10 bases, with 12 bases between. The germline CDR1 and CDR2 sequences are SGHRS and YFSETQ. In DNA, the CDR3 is TGCGCCAGCAGCTTTAGCGTCCCCCAGGAGCTGTTTTTT. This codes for CASSFSVPQELFF.

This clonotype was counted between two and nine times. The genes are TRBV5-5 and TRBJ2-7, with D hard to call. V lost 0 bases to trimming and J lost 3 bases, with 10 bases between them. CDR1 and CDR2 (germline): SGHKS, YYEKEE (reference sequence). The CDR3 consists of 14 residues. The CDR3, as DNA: TGTGCCAGCAGCTTGGCCTACAGAAGCTACGAGCAGTACTTC. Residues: CASSLAYRSYEQYF.

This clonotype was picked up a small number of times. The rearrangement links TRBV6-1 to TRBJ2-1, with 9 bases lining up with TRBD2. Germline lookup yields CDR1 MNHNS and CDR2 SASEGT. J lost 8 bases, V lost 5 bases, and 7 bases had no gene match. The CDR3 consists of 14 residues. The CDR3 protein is CASSRSGGQHEQFF. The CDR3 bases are TGTGCCAGCAGTCGGAGCGGGGGGCAGCATGAGCAGTTCTTC.

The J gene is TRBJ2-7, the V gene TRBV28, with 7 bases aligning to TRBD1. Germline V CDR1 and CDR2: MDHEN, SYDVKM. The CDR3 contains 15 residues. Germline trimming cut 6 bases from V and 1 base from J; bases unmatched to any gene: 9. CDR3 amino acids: CASRLTGQASYEQYF. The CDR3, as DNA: TGTGCCAGCAGACTAACCGGACAGGCGTCCTACGAGCAGTACTTC.

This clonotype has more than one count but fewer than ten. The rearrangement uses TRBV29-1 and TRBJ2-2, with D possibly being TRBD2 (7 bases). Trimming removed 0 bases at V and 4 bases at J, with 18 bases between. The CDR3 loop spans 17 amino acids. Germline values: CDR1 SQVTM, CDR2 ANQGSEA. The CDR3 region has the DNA TGCAGCGTTGAAGATCGGAGGACTAGGGGGGGCACCGGGGAGCTGTTTTTT. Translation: CSVEDRRTRGGTGELFF.

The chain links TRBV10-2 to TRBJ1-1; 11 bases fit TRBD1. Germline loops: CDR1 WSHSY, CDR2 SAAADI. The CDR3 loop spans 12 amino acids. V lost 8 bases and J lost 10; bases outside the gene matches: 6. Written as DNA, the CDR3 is TGCGCCAGCGCTGGGACAGGGGGTTTAGCTTTCTTT. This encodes CASAGTGGLAFF.

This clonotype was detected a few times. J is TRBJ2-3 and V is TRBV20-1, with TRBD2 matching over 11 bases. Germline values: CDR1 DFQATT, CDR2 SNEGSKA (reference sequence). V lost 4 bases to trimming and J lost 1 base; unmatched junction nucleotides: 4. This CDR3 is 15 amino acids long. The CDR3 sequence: CSATLSGRGTDTQYF. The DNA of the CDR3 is TGCAGTGCTACCCTTAGCGGGAGGGGCACAGATACGCAGTATTTT.